This TCR beta chain was profiled in a study of cytomegalovirus exposure and HLA in healthy donors. Study-level findings and limits: Researchers reported in a later analysis that a missense DCLRE1C variant was tied to TCR beta V- and J-gene trimming. Per a later analysis, HLA-associated TCR beta chains showed more clonal expansion than other, equally common TCR beta chains. Specificity for CMV antigens was confirmed in vitro for three of the CMV-associated chains.

Regarding this clone: The antigen remains unidentified.

J was trimmed by 5 bases and V by 3 bases; bases with no gene match: 6. Germline V lookup: CDR1 SQVTM, CDR2 ANQGSEA. The CDR3 length is 14 residues. PCR involved 60 Vbeta and 13 Jbeta primers. TCRdb keeps only in-frame clones here, not all; method: immunoSEQ multiplex PCR. The profile covers fewer than 40,000 clones, with roughly 82% appearing a single time and 3.6% taken by the ten largest. Sequenced: PBMCs. This TCR was sampled from a woman aged 18-29 years in good health and CMV-seronegative. This chain joins TRBV29-1 and TRBJ2-5; 10 nucleotides match TRBD2. The DNA of the CDR3 is TGCAGCGTTGATCAGCTAGCGGGAGTGGAGACCCAGTACTTC. Encoded protein: CSVDQLAGVETQYF.